The 14 T cell receptor beta chains in this list originate from one sample, sequenced in a study of control samples from healthy donors and cancer patients. Generated by immunoSEQ multiplex PCR, the TCRdb table keeps only in-frame clones and is missing some. The data contain about 130,000 clones, about 95% of them singletons. The sequenced sample consisted of blood. The receptors were gathered from a man younger than 40 in good health.

The V and J genes are TRBV6-2 or TRBV6-3 and TRBJ1-1; TRBD1 might be the D (5 bases). In germline, CDR1 is MNHEY, CDR2 SVGEGT. V gave up 0 bases and J gave up 0 bases, with 17 bases separating them. The length of the CDR3 is 18 residues. This CDR3 is CASSYSGVGSHMNTEAFF. CDR3 sequence (DNA): TGTGCCAGCAGTTACTCGGGGGTCGGGAGCCACATGAACACTGAAGCTTTCTTT.

The rearrangement links TRBV27 to TRBJ1-2; 7 bases fit TRBD1. The length of the CDR3 is 15 residues. J was trimmed by 6 bases and V by 6 bases; bases with no gene match: 13. Germline CDR1 and CDR2: MNHEY and SMNVEV (reference sequence). The CDR3 bases are TGTGCCAGCAGGACAACAGGGGCACCGGCGGATGGCTACACCTTC. Translation: CASRTTGAPADGYTF.

The rearrangement joins TRBV5-6 to TRBJ2-2; possible D gene TRBD1, 6 bases. The CDR3 spans 13 residues. In germline, CDR1 is SGHDT, CDR2 YYEEEE. V gave up 0 bases and J gave up 6 bases, with 6 bases separating them. The CDR3 sequence: CASSLGQAGELFF. The CDR3 DNA reads TGTGCCAGCAGCTTGGGACAGGCCGGGGAGCTGTTTTTT.

This chain links TRBV5-1 with TRBJ2-3; TRBD1 aligns across 8 bases. From germline, CDR1 is SGHRS and CDR2 YFSETQ. V gave up 1 base and J gave up 1 base; unmatched junction bases: 2. This CDR3 contains 15 residues. In nucleotides, the CDR3 is TGCGCCAGCAGCTTGCAGACAGGGGGCACAGATACGCAGTATTTT. Translating gives CASSLQTGGTDTQYF.

The V gene is TRBV5-6, the J gene TRBJ2-3; no clear D gene. Trimming took off 1 base at V and 6 bases at J, with 15 bases between the two ends. Per germline, CDR1 SGHDT and CDR2 YYEEEE. CDR3 length: 15 residues. The CDR3 sequence is CASSLTTVLWDTQYF. CDR3 bases: TGTGCCAGCAGCTTGACAACCGTTTTATGGGATACGCAGTATTTT.

This sequence joins TRBV10-1 and TRBJ2-2, with TRBD1 as a possible D gene (6 bases). The CDR3 runs 14 residues. Germline CDR1 reads WNHNN; CDR2 reads SYGVQD (reference sequence). V shed 0 bases and J shed 6 bases, with 8 bases lying between them. As DNA, the CDR3 is TGCGCCAGCAGTGAGTCTGCAGGGGCCGGGGAGCTGTTTTTT. This codes for CASSESAGAGELFF.

This chain uses TRBV5-1 with TRBJ1-5, with D unclear. Trimming removed 4 bases at V and 0 bases at J, with 11 bases between. The CDR3 has 15 amino acids. Germline CDR1 SGHRS, CDR2 YFSETQ. The CDR3 nucleotides are TGCGCCAGCAGCCCGGGGTTGTATAGCAATCAGCCCCAGCATTTT. It yields the protein CASSPGLYSNQPQHF.

This clone was found once. This chain uses TRBV6-2 or TRBV6-3 with TRBJ2-7; TRBD2 matches 14 bases. Germline V gives CDR1 MNHEY, CDR2 SVGEGT. The CDR3 is 18 residues long. The J segment lost 1 base and the V segment lost 0 bases, leaving 5 bases of the junction unmatched. Written as DNA, the CDR3 is TGTGCCAGCAGTTACTCGAGGACTAGCGGGGGGCTATCCTACGAGCAGTACTTC. Amino acid sequence: CASSYSRTSGGLSYEQYF.

This chain connects TRBV19 to TRBJ1-6, with a weak D call TRBD1 (5 bases). CDR1 is LNHDA and CDR2 is SQIVND in the germline V gene (reference sequence). This CDR3 comprises 14 residues. The germline V and J ends were trimmed by 5 bases and 5 bases, with 10 bases remaining between them. CDR3 in DNA: TGTGCCAGTAGTCCCCAGGGCCATAATTCACCCCTCCACTTT. Protein sequence: CASSPQGHNSPLHF.

The V and J genes are TRBV19 and TRBJ2-1; D gene unclear. The germline CDR1 and CDR2 sequences are LNHDA and SQIVND (reference sequence). The V end lost 3 bases, the J end lost 5 bases, and 11 bases lay between the germline ends. The CDR3 totals 14 residues. CDR3 residues: CASSIMTEDNEQFF. Written as DNA, the CDR3 is TGTGCCAGTAGTATCATGACGGAAGACAATGAGCAGTTCTTC.

This clone turned up a few times. The gene calls are TRBV18 and TRBJ1-4, with D hard to call. The germline CDR1 and CDR2 sequences are KGHSH and LQKENI. V lost 6 bases to trimming and J lost 0 bases, with 11 bases between them. The CDR3 consists of 15 residues. CDR3 loop: CASSPQAATNEKLFF. CDR3 DNA sequence: TGTGCCAGCTCCCCGCAGGCCGCAACTAATGAAAAACTGTTTTTT.

The chain employs TRBV25-1 and TRBJ2-5, with 9 nucleotides matching TRBD1. The V gene's germline CDR1 is MGHDK and CDR2 SYGVNS. Trimming at V came to 6 bases and at J to 3 bases, leaving 2 bases not matched to a gene. The CDR3 sequence is 13 residues long. The CDR3 protein is CASRRTGEETQYF. In nucleotides, the CDR3 is TGTGCCAGCAGGAGGACAGGGGAAGAGACCCAGTACTTC.

This clone came up once. The chain joins TRBV7-3 to TRBJ2-7, with D perhaps matching TRBD2 (5 bases). V gave up 5 bases and J gave up 0 bases, with 14 bases separating them. The V gene's germline CDR1 is SGHTA and CDR2 FQGTGA. The CDR3 extends over 15 amino acids. In DNA form, the CDR3 reads TGTGCCAGCAGCCAGAGGGCAGATCCCTCCTACGAGCAGTACTTC. Protein sequence: CASSQRADPSYEQYF.

The rearrangement uses TRBV3-1 (or the pseudogene TRBV3-2) and TRBJ2-7, with 14 bases lining up with TRBD2. This CDR3 has 14 amino acids. Germline CDR1 LGHDT, CDR2 YNNKEL (reference sequence). The trim removed 6 bases at V and 6 bases at J, leaving 4 bases unmatched. In nucleotides, the CDR3 is TGTGCCAGCAGAGGGACTAGCGGGGGTGGCGAGCAGTACTTC. As protein: CASRGTSGGGEQYF.